This entry is about one TCR beta chain. This entry belongs to a study of molecular identifiers for immune sequencing clone quantification. A single record per CDR3 protein comes from TCRdb applying MiXCR to the PCR reads. The sample has about 36,000 distinct CDR3 sequences, roughly 18% seen once; the top ten hold approximately 6.7%. The CDR3 extends over 16 amino acids. Germline CDR1 is SGHVS and CDR2 is FQNEAQ. V lost 5 bases, J lost 4 bases, and 19 bases lay in between. This chain joins TRBV7-8 and TRBJ2-3; D tentatively fits TRBD1 or TRBD2 (6 bases each). This receptor was obtained from a human donor in good health. Some libraries in this study had Jurkat cell RNA spiked in. The sequenced material came from naive CD8+ T cells from blood, with Jurkat cell RNA spiked in. Subset described: FACS-sorted CD8+CD4-CCR7+CD45RA+ naive T cells. In DNA form, the CDR3 reads TGTGCCAGCAGCAGAAACCCGGGGGCTCCCGCAGATACGCAGTATTTT. It specifies CASSRNPGAPADTQYF.